Below are 10 T cell receptor beta chains sequenced from a single sample in a study of cytomegalovirus exposure and HLA in healthy donors. The protocol was immunoSEQ multiplex PCR, while the TCRdb copy is restricted to in-frame clones and leaves out a portion. This sample has about 130,000 clones, with just under 85% found just once. Sequencing was performed on PBMCs. All receptors come from a man aged 25-45 years in good health and CMV-seropositive.

This clone was counted a single time. The V call is TRBV7-3, the J call TRBJ2-1; D possibly corresponds to TRBD1 (7 bases). Germline V CDR1 and CDR2: SGHTA, FQGTGA. V was cut by 5 bases and J by 4 bases, with 18 bases left in between. The CDR3 totals 16 residues. The DNA for the CDR3 is TGTGCCAGCAGCCCGGGGGTGACAGGGTTTTACAATGAGCAGTTCTTC. Amino acid sequence: CASSPGVTGFYNEQFF.

V is TRBV7-2 and J is TRBJ2-7, with TRBD2 identical over 9 bases. In germline, CDR1 is SGHTA, CDR2 FQGNSA. CDR3 length: 16 amino acids. V shed 5 bases, J shed 7 bases, and the junction held 15 bases outside the gene matches. DNA of the CDR3: TGTGCCAGCAGCAGACTAAGCGGGGGGAGCGAGGGAGAGCAGTACTTC. It translates to CASSRLSGGSEGEQYF.

This clone is a singleton in its sample. V is TRBV18 and J is TRBJ2-7, with 9 bases matching TRBD1. Losses at the gene ends were 3 bases for V and 5 bases for J; bases not matched to a gene: 8. Germline loops: CDR1 KGHSH, CDR2 LQKENI. The length of the CDR3 is 15 residues. The CDR3 sequence is CASSPLDRGHDEQYF. The CDR3 DNA reads TGTGCCAGCTCACCTCTGGACAGGGGACATGACGAGCAGTACTTC.

The chain links TRBV6-4 to TRBJ2-1; TRBD1 matches at 8 bases. The CDR3 covers 13 residues. J gave up 4 bases and V 6 bases, and 2 bases lay outside the gene matches. Germline-derived CDR1 and CDR2 are MRHNA and SNTAGT. In DNA form, the CDR3 reads TGTGCCAGCAGCCGGGACAGGTACAATGAGCAGTTCTTC. Its protein is CASSRDRYNEQFF.

The V gene is TRBV11-2, the J gene TRBJ1-5, with D perhaps TRBD1 (5 bases). From germline, CDR1 is SGHAT and CDR2 FQNNGV. The CDR3 is 14 residues long. The germline V and J ends were trimmed by 4 bases and 6 bases, with 13 bases remaining between them. This CDR3 reads CASSSVQGGQPQHF. The CDR3, as DNA: TGTGCCAGCAGCTCAGTGCAGGGAGGTCAGCCCCAGCATTTT.

The rearrangement uses TRBV6-6 and TRBJ1-2, with TRBD1 identical over 8 bases. Germline-derived CDR1 and CDR2 are MNHNY and SVGAGI (reference sequence). The CDR3 has 15 residues. V dropped 2 bases and J dropped 4; count of bases not matched to a gene: 6. CDR3 amino acids: CASSYEGRGPYGYTF. The CDR3 DNA is TGTGCCAGCAGTTACGAGGGCAGGGGGCCCTATGGCTACACCTTC.

This CDR3 is CASSVEAGGGGGYTF. CDR3 DNA: TGTGCCAGCAGCGTAGAGGCGGGTGGGGGCGGCGGCTACACCTTC. J is TRBJ1-2 and V is TRBV9, with D possibly matching TRBD1 (6 bases). The germline V and J ends were trimmed by 0 bases and 8 bases, with 17 bases remaining between them. CDR1 and CDR2 (germline): SGDLS, YYNGEE. This CDR3 is built from 15 residues.

The gene calls are TRBV9 and TRBJ2-5; 8 bases fit TRBD2. The CDR3 contains 16 residues. The ends lost 5 bases at V and 0 bases at J; junction bases unmatched: 9. Per germline, CDR1 SGDLS and CDR2 YYNGEE. CDR3 sequence reads: CASSPHSGAYQETQYF. CDR3 sequence (DNA): TGTGCCAGCAGTCCTCATAGCGGGGCGTACCAAGAGACCCAGTACTTC. The entire variable domain, with the rest obtained from reference TRBV9 and TRBJ2-5, is as follows: DSGVTQTPKHLITATGQRVTLRCSPRSGDLSVYWYQQSLDQGLQFLIQYYNGEERAKGNILERFSAQQFPDLHSELNLSSLELGDSALYFCASSPHSGAYQETQYFGPGTRLLVL.

V gene TRBV10-1 combines with J gene TRBJ2-1; 7 bases are a match to TRBD2. Germline V gives CDR1 WNHNN, CDR2 SYGVQD (reference sequence). This CDR3 contains 12 residues. V lost 4 bases, J lost 6 bases, and 0 bases stayed unmatched. The CDR3 nucleotides read TGCGCCAGCAGTGCGGGGGGCAATGAGCAGTTCTTC. Its protein is CASSAGGNEQFF.

The J gene is TRBJ2-1, the V gene TRBV7-2, with D tentatively TRBD2 (5 bases). V lost 5 bases, J lost 3 bases, and 8 bases lay in between. Germline CDR1 and CDR2: SGHTA and FQGNSA. The CDR3 spans 13 residues. The CDR3 region has the DNA TGTGCCAGCAGCGCGGCGGGCTACAATGAGCAGTTCTTC. It specifies CASSAAGYNEQFF.